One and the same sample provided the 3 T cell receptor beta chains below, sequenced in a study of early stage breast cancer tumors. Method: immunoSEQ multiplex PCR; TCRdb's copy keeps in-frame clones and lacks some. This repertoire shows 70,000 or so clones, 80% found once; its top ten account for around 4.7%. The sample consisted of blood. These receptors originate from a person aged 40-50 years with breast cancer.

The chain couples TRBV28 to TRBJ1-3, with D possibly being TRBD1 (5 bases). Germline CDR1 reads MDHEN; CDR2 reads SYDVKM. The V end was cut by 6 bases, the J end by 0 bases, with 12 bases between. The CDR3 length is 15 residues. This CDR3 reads CASSPGTASGNTIYF. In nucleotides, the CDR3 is TGTGCCAGCAGCCCCGGGACGGCCTCTGGAAACACCATATATTTT.

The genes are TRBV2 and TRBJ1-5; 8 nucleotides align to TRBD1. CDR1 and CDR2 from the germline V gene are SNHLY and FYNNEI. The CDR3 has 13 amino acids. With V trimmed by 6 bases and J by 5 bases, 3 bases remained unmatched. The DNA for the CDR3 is TGTGCCAGCAGACAGGGGGTCGATCAGCCCCAGCATTTT. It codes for CASRQGVDQPQHF. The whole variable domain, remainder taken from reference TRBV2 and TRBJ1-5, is EPEVTQTPSHQVTQMGQEVILRCVPISNHLYFYWYRQILGQKVEFLVSFYNNEISEKSEIFDDQFSVERPDGSNFTLKIRSTKLEDSAMYFCASRQGVDQPQHFGDGTRLSIL.

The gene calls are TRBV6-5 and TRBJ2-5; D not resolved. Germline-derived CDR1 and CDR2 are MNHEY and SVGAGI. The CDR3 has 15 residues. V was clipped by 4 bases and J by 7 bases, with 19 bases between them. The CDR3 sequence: CASSSDHRVDGTQYF. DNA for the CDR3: TGTGCCAGCAGTTCCGACCACCGAGTAGACGGGACCCAGTACTTC.